A single T cell receptor (beta chain) is shown here with its context. The CDR3 extends over 15 amino acids. J gave up 12 bases and V 3 bases, and 9 bases lay outside the gene matches. The germline V gene encodes CDR1 SGHNT and CDR2 YYREEE (reference sequence). The protocol was immunoSEQ multiplex PCR, while the TCRdb copy is restricted to in-frame clones and leaves out a portion. This repertoire shows tens of thousands of clones, about 88% found once; its top ten account for roughly 18%. This specimen belongs to a study of OX40 agonist ivuxolimab in advanced cancers. The clonotype originates from an adult with an advanced solid tumor such as melanoma, head and neck, liver or kidney cancer. The V call is TRBV5-4, the J call TRBJ2-1; 13 bases line up with TRBD2. The sample was CD4+ or CD8+ T cells sorted from blood, taken in a trial of the OX40 agonist ivuxolimab. CDR3 bases: TGTGCCAGCAGCTGGGCGGGACTAGCGGGAATAGGGCAGTTCTTC. It translates to CASSWAGLAGIGQFF.